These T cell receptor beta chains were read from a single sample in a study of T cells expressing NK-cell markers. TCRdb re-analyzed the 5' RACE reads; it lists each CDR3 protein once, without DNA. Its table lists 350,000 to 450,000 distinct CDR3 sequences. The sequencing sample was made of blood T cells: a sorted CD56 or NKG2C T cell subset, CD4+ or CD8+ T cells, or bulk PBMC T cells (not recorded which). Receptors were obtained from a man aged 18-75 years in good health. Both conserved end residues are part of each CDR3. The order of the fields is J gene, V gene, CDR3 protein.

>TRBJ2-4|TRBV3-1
CASSQYDRGAKNIQYF
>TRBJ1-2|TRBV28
CASSLLPGYGYTF
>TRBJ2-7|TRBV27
CASRTGGPVPEQYF
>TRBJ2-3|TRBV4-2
CASSHPRVRGPSTDTQYF
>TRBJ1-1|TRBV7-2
CASSPTTGATEAFF
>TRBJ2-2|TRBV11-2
CASSSVGGRVTGELFF
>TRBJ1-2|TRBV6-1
CASSQSSQDGYTF
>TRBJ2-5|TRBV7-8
CASSKKPLGTSGQETQYF
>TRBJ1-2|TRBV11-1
CASSLGTEIPGYTF
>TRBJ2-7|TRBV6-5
CASSSLDKASYEQYF
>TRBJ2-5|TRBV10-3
CATSKQTGGAEETQYF
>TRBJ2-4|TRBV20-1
CSASVLNIQYF